A single sample is the source of the 8 T cell receptor beta chains below, sequenced in a study of graft-versus-host responses after intestinal transplantation listed by TCRdb under 2021. Library prep was done by the immunoSEQ multiplex PCR assay. TCRdb holds this immuneACCESS table with in-frame rearrangements only. Some clones are missing; in checked studies, unresolved V genes explain under half, and the rest has no known cause. This sample is represented by some 2,500 clones; around 95% of them were singletons. The ten largest clones represent approximately 1.5% of the sample. The sample was PBMCs, taken about 20 days after intestinal transplant. Every receptor here comes from a human patient who received an intestinal transplant, so some T cells may come from the graft donor.

The chain joins TRBV29-1 to TRBJ2-1, with D unresolved. Trimming removed 0 bases from V and 12 bases from J, with 12 bases in between. The CDR3 is made up of 12 amino acids. Germline V gene sequence: CDR1 SQVTM, CDR2 ANQGSEA. Here the CDR3 DNA reads TGCAGCGTTGAAGATGGGCCCGATCTGCAGTTCTTC. Translating gives CSVEDGPDLQFF.

This clone occurred once. The chain has TRBV28 and TRBJ2-3; 9 nucleotides match TRBD2. V lost 2 bases to trimming and J lost 4 bases; unmatched junction nucleotides: 4. From germline, CDR1 is MDHEN and CDR2 SYDVKM. The CDR3 sequence is 15 residues long. The CDR3 here is CASSLRREGPDTQYF. DNA of the CDR3: TGTGCCAGCAGTTTAAGGCGGGAGGGCCCAGATACGCAGTATTTT.

The chain uses TRBV7-9 and TRBJ2-7; 7 bases line up with TRBD1. The CDR3 contains 13 residues. CDR1 is SEHNR, CDR2 FQNEAQ, per germline (reference sequence). J lost 1 base, V lost 5 bases, and 2 bases had no gene match. The CDR3 region is CASSPGGSYEQYV. Written as DNA, the CDR3 is TGTGCCAGCAGCCCAGGGGGATCCTACGAGCAGTACGTC.

The V gene is TRBV4-1, the J gene TRBJ1-1; TRBD1 is a possible D gene (6 bases). The ends were cut back, 1 base at V and 11 bases at J, with 20 bases in the middle. Germline CDR1 and CDR2: MGHRA and YSYEKL. The CDR3 is made up of 15 amino acids. The DNA of the CDR3 is TGCGCCAGCAGCCAAGGGTCGGCGGGGGGGGGCTTTGCTTTCTTT. Residues: CASSQGSAGGGFAFF.

In the case of this clone: One end of the junction does not line up with germline, which may come from a read error. The V and J genes are TRBV9 and TRBJ2-7; the D gene is possibly TRBD2 (6 bases). CDR3 length equals 15 residues. Germline V lookup: CDR1 SGDLS, CDR2 YYNGEE. Written as DNA, the CDR3 is TGTGCCAGCGGCGTCTCGAGCGGGCCGTACGGCGAGCAGTACTTC. Its translation is CASGVSSGPYGEQYF.

This chain uses TRBV6-6 with TRBJ2-1; no definite D call. CDR1 is MNHNY and CDR2 is SVGAGI in the germline V gene (reference sequence). The CDR3 runs to 13 residues. The V gene lost 5 bases and the J gene lost 1 base, with 6 bases spanning the gap. The CDR3 protein is CASSPGSYNEQFF. The CDR3 bases are TGTGCCAGCAGTCCCGGGTCCTACAATGAGCAGTTCTTC.

Details on this clone: The identical CDR3 is also encoded by other nucleotide sequences in the sample. The rearrangement links TRBV7-9 to TRBJ2-7; 14 bases agree with TRBD2. The CDR3 is 15 residues long. V was pared by 5 bases and J by 5 bases, with 5 bases of the junction left unmatched. Per the germline V gene, CDR1 is SEHNR and CDR2 is FQNEAQ (reference sequence). This CDR3 is CASSLGLAGGHEQYF. The CDR3 DNA reads TGTGCCAGCAGCCTAGGACTAGCGGGAGGCCACGAGCAGTACTTC.

The chain joins TRBV9 to TRBJ2-3, with 9 nucleotides matching TRBD2. The V segment lost 3 bases and the J segment 1 base; nucleotides outside the gene matches: 6. CDR3 length: 16 residues. Germline V lookup: CDR1 SGDLS, CDR2 YYNGEE. For the CDR3, the DNA is TGTGCCAGCAGCGGCAGGACTAGCGTGGGCACAGATACGCAGTATTTT. Amino acids: CASSGRTSVGTDTQYF.